A selection of T cell receptor beta chains follows, all from one sample in a study of STAT5B mutations in CD4+ large granular lymphocyte leukemia. Produced via immunoSEQ multiplex PCR; TCRdb's table is partial and in-frame only. The data hold some 40,000 clones, with 80% to 90% observed a single time. Material: CD4+ T cells from blood buffy coats. All receptors derive from a human donor in good health. Each CDR3 is given with its conserved first and last residue. D genes are given only for firm matches. For some rows the clone size is stated as once, few or many, or as a class when expanded; others skip it.

abundance,d_gene,v_gene,j_gene,CDR3nt,CDR3aa
.,.,TRBV6-5,TRBJ2-7,TGTGCCAGCAGTTACCGGCACTCCTCCTACGGGCAGTACTTC,CASSYRHSSYGQYF
.,TRBD1,TRBV6-1,TRBJ2-3,TGTGCCAGCAGTAAGGGACAGGGGGCCGGAGATACGCAGTATTTT,CASSKGQGAGDTQYF
.,.,TRBV28,TRBJ2-7,TGTGCCAGCAGAAGTGAGGTCGAGCAGTACTTC,CASRSEVEQYF
.,.,TRBV2,TRBJ1-4,TGTGCCAGCAGTGAACGAGTTAATGAAAAACTGTTTTTT,CASSERVNEKLFF
.,.,TRBV6-6,TRBJ1-4,TGTGCCAGCGGTGCCGCTAATGAAAAACTGTTTTTT,CASGAANEKLFF
.,.,TRBV7-8,TRBJ2-3,TGTGCCAGCAGCCAAACTAGCAGTTACACAGATACGCAGTATTTT,CASSQTSSYTDTQYF
.,TRBD2,TRBV6-1,TRBJ2-1,TGTGCCAGCAGCGCGAGGGGCGGGAGTGGCAATGAGCAGTTCTTC,CASSARGGSGNEQFF
.,.,TRBV4-2,TRBJ2-1,TGTGCCAGCAGCCAAGATAGCGCCCAGCGCCGAGACAATGAGCAGTTCTTC,CASSQDSAQRRDNEQFF
.,TRBD2,TRBV25-1,TRBJ2-7,TGTGCCAGCAGGTACGGGACTAGCGGGGTCGGAGAGCAGTACTTC,CASRYGTSGVGEQYF
.,TRBD1,TRBV7-2,TRBJ1-2,TGTGCCAGCAGCTTAGACAGGGGTGGCTACACCTTC,CASSLDRGGYTF
.,.,TRBV5-1,TRBJ2-2,TGCGCCAGCAGCTTGGGACGAGGGGGGAACACCGGGGAGCTGTTTTTT,CASSLGRGGNTGELFF
.,TRBD1,TRBV2,TRBJ1-5,TGTGCCAGCAGGTTTCCGGGGACAGGGGCCAATCAGCCCCAGCATTTT,CASRFPGTGANQPQHF
.,TRBD1,TRBV5-5,TRBJ1-2,TGTGCCAGCAGCCCGAACCCGACAGGGGGTCGGTTAGGTGGCTACACCTTC,CASSPNPTGGRLGGYTF
.,TRBD2,TRBV25-1,TRBJ2-1,TGTGCCAGCAGGGGGGGGAAAGCGGGAGGGCGTAGCAATGAGCAGTTCTTC,CASRGGKAGGRSNEQFF
.,TRBD2,TRBV2,TRBJ2-3,TGTGCCAGCAGGGGACTAGCGGACACAGATACGCAGTATTTT,CASRGLADTDTQYF
few,TRBD1,TRBV11-2,TRBJ2-7,TGTGCCAGCAGCTTAGGTGTGGGGACAGGTAGCGAGCAGTACTTC,CASSLGVGTGSEQYF
.,.,TRBV11-3,TRBJ2-1,TGTGCCAGCAGCTCGGGACCCGGCGATGAGCAGTTCTTC,CASSSGPGDEQFF
.,TRBD1,TRBV6-1,TRBJ1-1,TGTGCCAGCAGGACCCAGGGGGCGGGCACTGAAGCTTTCTTT,CASRTQGAGTEAFF